The 12 T cell receptor beta chains below all came from one sample that was sequenced in a study of blood T cell repertoires in COVID-19. The table came from immunoSEQ multiplex PCR; TCRdb's copy has only in-frame clones and leaves some out. Of 130,000 to 150,000 clones in the sample, 75% to 85% are singletons; the top ten hold around 4.4%. Material for sequencing was peripheral blood. The receptors originated from a man in his sixties with acute or convalescent COVID-19.

V and J are TRBV18 and TRBJ1-5; 8 positions agree with TRBD1. CDR3 length: 17 amino acids. The germline CDR1 and CDR2 sequences are KGHSH and LQKENI. V dropped 2 bases and J dropped 3; count of bases not matched to a gene: 9. The CDR3 DNA follows: TGTGCCAGCTCACCAGGGACAGGAATCGGGGTCAATCAGCCCCAGCATTTT. The encoded protein is CASSPGTGIGVNQPQHF.

This clone has a single count. This rearrangement joins TRBV19 to TRBJ2-7; maybe TRBD1 (6 bases). Trimming left V 5 bases short and J 5 bases short, with 10 bases between. Germline loops: CDR1 LNHDA, CDR2 SQIVND (reference sequence). This CDR3 is 12 amino acids long. CDR3 region: CASSDRTDEQYF. The CDR3 nucleotides are TGTGCCAGTAGTGACCGGACAGACGAGCAGTACTTC.

The chain combines TRBV5-1 with TRBJ2-5; D gene ambiguous. V shed 4 bases and J shed 1 base, with 14 bases lying between them. Germline CDR1 SGHRS, CDR2 YFSETQ. The CDR3 has 15 residues. The CDR3 protein is CASSVTSQRQETQYF. The CDR3 coding sequence is TGCGCCAGCAGCGTCACAAGTCAGCGCCAAGAGACCCAGTACTTC.

This clone was counted between two and nine times. The chain couples TRBV5-4 to TRBJ2-7; 11 positions agree with TRBD2. J lost 2 bases, V lost 4 bases, and 5 bases had no gene match. The CDR3 loop spans 15 amino acids. Per germline, CDR1 SGHNT and CDR2 YYREEE (reference sequence). The CDR3 reads CASSPGTSGTYEQYF. The CDR3 DNA sequence: TGTGCCAGCAGCCCCGGGACTAGCGGCACCTACGAGCAGTACTTC.

This clone turned up a few times. The rearrangement joins TRBV5-4 to TRBJ1-1, with D maybe TRBD1 (5 bases). This CDR3 contains 15 residues. Germline V gene lookup returns CDR1 SGHNT and CDR2 YYREEE (reference sequence). V gave up 4 bases and J gave up 0 bases, with 13 bases separating them. CDR3 DNA: TGTGCCAGCAGCGGAGCAGGGAACATGAACACTGAAGCTTTCTTT. As protein: CASSGAGNMNTEAFF.

The DNA for the CDR3 is TGTGCCAGCAGTCCATTACAGGGGTGGGTAGACAATGAGCAGTTCTTC. This encodes CASSPLQGWVDNEQFF. V gene TRBV7-8 combines with J gene TRBJ2-1; 7 bases align to TRBD1. Per germline, CDR1 SGHVS and CDR2 FQNEAQ. The length of the CDR3 is 16 residues. The V segment lost 6 bases and the J segment 5 bases; nucleotides outside the gene matches: 13.

V and J are TRBV2 and TRBJ1-6, with TRBD1 matching over 12 bases. This CDR3 is 16 amino acids long. The trim removed 4 bases at V and 8 bases at J, leaving 6 bases unmatched. CDR1 and CDR2 (germline): SNHLY, FYNNEI. Written as DNA, the CDR3 is TGTGCCAGCAGTGCGGGACAGGGGGCCGCAGATTCACCCCTCCACTTT. Its protein product is CASSAGQGAADSPLHF.

The gene calls are TRBV10-3 and TRBJ2-1, with D maybe TRBD1 (5 bases). The germline V gene has CDR1 ENHRY and CDR2 SYGVKD. This CDR3 comprises 14 residues. V lost 4 bases and J 2 bases, leaving 9 bases between the germline ends. The CDR3 DNA follows: TGTGCCATCAGTGGTGAAGGGGCCTACAATGAGCAGTTCTTC. Its protein product is CAISGEGAYNEQFF.

The chain has TRBV5-1 and TRBJ1-6; D may be TRBD1 (5 bases). V lost 4 bases, J lost 5 bases, and 10 bases lay in between. The CDR3 is 14 residues long. Germline V gene lookup returns CDR1 SGHRS and CDR2 YFSETQ. The CDR3 loop is CASSGGSNNSPLHF. The CDR3 DNA is TGCGCCAGCAGCGGGGGGAGCAATAATTCACCCCTCCACTTT.

The CDR3 nucleotides are TGTGCCAGCAGTCTACAGGGGAACACTGAAGCTTTCTTT. As protein: CASSLQGNTEAFF. V usage is TRBV14 and J usage is TRBJ1-1, with D maybe TRBD1 (6 bases). There are 13 residues in the CDR3. Germline values: CDR1 SGHDN, CDR2 FVKESK. V was shortened by 6 bases and J by 1 base, with 9 bases between the two germline ends.

This clone occurred once. The gene calls are TRBV21-1 and TRBJ1-5. TRBV21-1 constitutes a pseudogene. The CDR3 contains 18 residues. The CDR3 loop reads CASRQIEGFYGEGQPQHF. CDR3 coding DNA: TGTGCCAGCAGACAAATAGAAGGGTTCTACGGAGAGGGTCAGCCCCAGCATTTT.

This clone was observed a handful of times. The V gene is TRBV4-1, the J gene TRBJ2-3, with 7 bases aligning to TRBD2. The CDR3 sequence is 16 residues long. The J segment lost 7 bases and the V segment lost 2 bases, leaving 12 bases of the junction unmatched. Germline lookup yields CDR1 MGHRA and CDR2 YSYEKL. CDR3 nucleotides: TGCGCCAGCAGCCAATGGGCGGGAGAAGGGGTGAATACGCAGTATTTT. Its translation is CASSQWAGEGVNTQYF.